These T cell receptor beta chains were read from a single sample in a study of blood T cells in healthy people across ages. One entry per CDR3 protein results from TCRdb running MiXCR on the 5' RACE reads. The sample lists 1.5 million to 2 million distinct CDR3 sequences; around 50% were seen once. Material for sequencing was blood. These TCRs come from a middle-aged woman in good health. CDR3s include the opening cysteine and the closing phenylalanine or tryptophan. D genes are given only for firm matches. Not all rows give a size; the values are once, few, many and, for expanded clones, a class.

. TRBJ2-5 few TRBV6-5 TGTGCCACGACAGAGCCGTACCAAGAGACCCAGTACTTC CATTEPYQETQYF
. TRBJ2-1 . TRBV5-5 TGTGCCAGCAGCTTTATAGACAGCTACAATGAGCAGTTCTTC CASSFIDSYNEQFF
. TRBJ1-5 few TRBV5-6 TGTGCCAGCAGCCAGACAGGAAGGGAAAGCAATCAGCCCCAGCATTTT CASSQTGRESNQPQHF
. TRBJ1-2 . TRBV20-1 TGCAGTGCTAGAGAGTCCGGGCGATCTAACTATGGCTACACCTTC CSARESGRSNYGYTF
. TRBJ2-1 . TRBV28 TGTGCCAGCAGTTTCCCGGACAGCGAGCAGTTCTTC CASSFPDSEQFF
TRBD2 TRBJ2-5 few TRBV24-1 TGTGCCACCAGTGACCCAGCGGGGGGGAAAGAGACCCAGTACTTC CATSDPAGGKETQYF
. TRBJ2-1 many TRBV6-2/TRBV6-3 TGCGCCAGCACACAGGGCAATGAGCAGTTCTTC CASTQGNEQFF
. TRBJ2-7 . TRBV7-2 TGTGCCAGCAGCGATGGGGGACACAGCTCCTACGAGCAGTACTTC CASSDGGHSSYEQYF
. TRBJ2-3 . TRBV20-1 TGCAGTGCTAATAACGCCCGGGGGCTCCCAGATACGCAGTATTTT CSANNARGLPDTQYF
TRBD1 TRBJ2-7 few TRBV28 TGTGCCAGCAGTTTTTTAGGTCGTGGACAGGGGCTGAACGAGCAGTACTTC CASSFLGRGQGLNEQYF
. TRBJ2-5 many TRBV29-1 TGCAGCGTTCGTCCTGAAGAGACCCAGTACTTC CSVRPEETQYF
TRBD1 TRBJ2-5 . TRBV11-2 TGTGCCAGCAGCCGACTCGGACAGGGCACCCAAGAGACCCAGTACTTC CASSRLGQGTQETQYF
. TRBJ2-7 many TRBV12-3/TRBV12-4 TGTGCCAGCAGTTTAGGGGGTAAGGACTACGAGCAGTACTTC CASSLGGKDYEQYF
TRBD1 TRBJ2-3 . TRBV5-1 TGCGCCAGCAGTCAGGGGGCCCCCACAGATACGCAGTATTTT CASSQGAPTDTQYF
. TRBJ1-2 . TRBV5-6 TGTGCCAGCAGCTCTACAGGGTATGGTGGCTACACCTTC CASSSTGYGGYTF
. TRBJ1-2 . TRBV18 TGTGCCAGCTCACCGCGACAGACCCACTATGGCTACACCTTC CASSPRQTHYGYTF
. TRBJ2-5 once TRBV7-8 TGTGCCAGCAGCTCACAGGGTTACGGAGCCCAAGAGACCCAGTACTTC CASSSQGYGAQETQYF
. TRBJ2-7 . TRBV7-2 TGTGCCAGCAGCTTGACTCCTAGTTTTAAGGTGGAGACCCGGTACTTC CASSLTPSFKVETRYF
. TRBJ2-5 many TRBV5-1 TGCGCCAGCAGCTTGCGGGACAACAAAGAGACCCAGTACTTC CASSLRDNKETQYF
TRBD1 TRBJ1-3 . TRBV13 TGTGCCAGCAGCTTAGGCGTAGGGGGCACTGGAAACACCATATATTTT CASSLGVGGTGNTIYF
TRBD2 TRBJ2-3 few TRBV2 TGTGCCTACAGCGCGCGGGGGGTGACAGATACGCAGTATTTT CAYSARGVTDTQYF
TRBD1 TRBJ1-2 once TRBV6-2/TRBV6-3 TGTGCCAGCAGACTACGTGGACAGGGTGGCGATGGCTACACCTTC CASRLRGQGGDGYTF
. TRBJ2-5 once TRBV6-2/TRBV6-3 TGTGCCAGCGGCCCTCGGGGGTATGAGACCCAGTACTTC CASGPRGYETQYF
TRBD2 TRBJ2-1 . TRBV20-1 TGCAGTGGGTCTAGCGGGCTCCTCGATGAGCAGTTCTTC CSGSSGLLDEQFF
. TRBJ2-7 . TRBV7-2 TGTGCCAGCAGCGCGCACAGGAGCTCCTACGAGCAGTACTTC CASSAHRSSYEQYF
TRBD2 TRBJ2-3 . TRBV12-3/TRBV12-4 TGTGCCAGCAGCCGAACTTCCGGGACTAGCGGGGTCATGAGGGATACGCAGTATTTT CASSRTSGTSGVMRDTQYF
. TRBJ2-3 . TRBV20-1 TGCAGTGCTAGAGATCCTAGCGTGGGGTACACAGATACGCAGTATTTT CSARDPSVGYTDTQYF